This T cell receptor beta chain was identified during a study of technical replicates of blood from a few donors. Profiling relied on immunoSEQ multiplex PCR, and the TCRdb table lists in-frame clones only, not all of them. The data contain 80,000 or so clones, about 97% of them singletons. With 7 bases clipped from V and 0 bases from J, the junction kept 8 bases outside the gene matches. This CDR3 has 16 residues. CDR1 is MRHNA, CDR2 SNTAGT, per germline. This sequence originates from a human donor in good health. Sequencing input: T cells isolated from PBMCs. V and J are TRBV6-4 and TRBJ1-1; TRBD1 matches 10 bases. CDR3 sequence: CASNRDRGIMNTEAFF. The CDR3 DNA sequence: TGTGCCAGCAACCGGGACAGGGGTATCATGAACACTGAAGCTTTCTTT.